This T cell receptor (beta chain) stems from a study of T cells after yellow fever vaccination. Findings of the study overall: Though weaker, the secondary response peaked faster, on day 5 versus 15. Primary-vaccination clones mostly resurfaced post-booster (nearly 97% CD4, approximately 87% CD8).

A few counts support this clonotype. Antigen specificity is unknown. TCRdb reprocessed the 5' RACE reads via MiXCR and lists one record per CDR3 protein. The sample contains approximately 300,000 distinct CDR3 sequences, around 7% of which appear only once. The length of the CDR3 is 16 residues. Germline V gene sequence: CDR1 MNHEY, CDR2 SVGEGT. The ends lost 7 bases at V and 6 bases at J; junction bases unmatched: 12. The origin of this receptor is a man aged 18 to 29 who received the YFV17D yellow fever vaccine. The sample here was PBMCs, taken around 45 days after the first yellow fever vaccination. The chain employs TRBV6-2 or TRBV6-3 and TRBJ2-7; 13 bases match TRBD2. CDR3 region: CASTLAMGLAGREQYF. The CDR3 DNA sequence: TGTGCCAGCACCCTAGCCATGGGACTAGCGGGACGCGAGCAGTACTTC.